The rows below give T cell receptor beta chains drawn from one sample of a study of blood T cell repertoires in COVID-19. Sequencing used immunoSEQ multiplex PCR; TCRdb keeps in-frame clones, though not all of them. Of roughly 260,000 clones in the sample, about 85% were seen once. The sequencing input was peripheral blood. These TCRs come from a man in his 60s who had recovered from COVID-19. CDR3s include the opening cysteine and the closing phenylalanine or tryptophan. Fields, in order: clone size, J gene, D gene, V gene, CDR3 DNA, CDR3 protein. D genes are given only for firm matches. Where a row states a size, it is once, few, many or the class of an expanded clone; other rows omit it.

size: -; J: TRBJ1-4; D: -; V: TRBV12-3/TRBV12-4; DNA: TGTGCCAGCAGTTTAGCAGGCGGGAAACTGTTTTTT; CDR3: CASSLAGGKLFF
size: -; J: TRBJ1-6; D: -; V: TRBV5-6; DNA: TGTGCCAGCAGCGGCGACAGGCGGAATTCACCCCTCCACTTT; CDR3: CASSGDRRNSPLHF
size: -; J: TRBJ2-7; D: TRBD2; V: TRBV19; DNA: TGTGCCAGTAGTATAAAGGCTAGCGGGAACTACGAGCAGTACTTC; CDR3: CASSIKASGNYEQYF
size: -; J: TRBJ2-3; D: TRBD2; V: TRBV7-3; DNA: TGTGCCAGCAGCTTAACGGGCGGGGGATTCACAGATACGCAGTATTTT; CDR3: CASSLTGGGFTDTQYF
size: -; J: TRBJ2-7; D: TRBD1; V: TRBV5-1; DNA: TGCGCCAGCAGCTTAGACCTCAGGGGGCTCGGCTCCTACGAGCAGTACTTC; CDR3: CASSLDLRGLGSYEQYF
size: -; J: TRBJ2-1; D: TRBD2; V: TRBV5-1; DNA: TGCGCCAGCAGCTTGGGATCCGCGACTAGCGGGGTTGAGCAGTTCTTC; CDR3: CASSLGSATSGVEQFF
size: few; J: TRBJ1-5; D: -; V: TRBV21-1; DNA: TGTGCCAGCAGCAATCGGGACAGGGGGTTTTCGAGCAATCAGCCCCAGCATTTT; CDR3: CASSNRDRGFSSNQPQHF
size: once; J: TRBJ2-1; D: -; V: TRBV7-2; DNA: TGTGCCAGCAGCTTAGTACGGGGGATCGATGAGCAGTTCTTC; CDR3: CASSLVRGIDEQFF
size: -; J: TRBJ2-7; D: TRBD2; V: TRBV6-5; DNA: TGTGCCAGCAGTTACGCGTTTAGCGGGGGGCGTCACGAGCAGTACTTC; CDR3: CASSYAFSGGRHEQYF
size: -; J: TRBJ2-7; D: TRBD2; V: TRBV18; DNA: TGTGCCAGCTCCCAAAGTGGGACTAGCGGGGCTACCGAGCAGTACTTC; CDR3: CASSQSGTSGATEQYF